A single sample gave rise to the 14 T cell receptor beta chains below, sequenced in a study of CD8+ T cells in alopecia areata. Extracted RNA was reverse transcribed into cDNA, the sequencing template. TCRdb's table, derived via immunoSEQ multiplex PCR, lists solely in-frame clones and lacks some. The sample has 80,000 or so clones, 66% seen once. Treatment given: oral pan-JAK inhibitor, 5-10 mg twice daily. Specimen: CD8+ T cells sorted from blood, collected at week 24, from a patient treated with tofacitinib. These receptors were obtained from a human donor with alopecia areata.

V and J are TRBV4-3 and TRBJ1-2, with 7 bases aligning to TRBD1. Trimming removed 4 bases from V and 4 bases from J; junction bases left unmatched: 9. Germline lookup yields CDR1 LGHNA and CDR2 YSLEER. The CDR3 is made up of 15 amino acids. CDR3 coding DNA: TGCGCCAGCAGCCCTCAGGGGGTATTAGCCTATGGCTACACCTTC. Amino acids: CASSPQGVLAYGYTF.

This clone was observed a few times. This chain connects TRBV30 to TRBJ2-2; 11 nucleotides align to TRBD2. Germline CDR1 reads GTSNPN; CDR2 reads SVGIG (reference sequence). The length of the CDR3 is 14 residues. V was pared by 1 base and J by 5 bases, with 0 bases of the junction left unmatched. The chain's CDR3 is CAWSGTSGTGELFF. The CDR3, as DNA: TGTGCCTGGAGTGGGACTAGCGGGACCGGGGAGCTGTTTTTT.

The genes are TRBV30 and TRBJ2-2; D is unclear. The CDR3 sequence is 14 residues long. Per germline, CDR1 GTSNPN and CDR2 SVGIG (reference sequence). V lost 1 base, J lost 1 base, and 7 bases lay in between. The CDR3 sequence: CAWSDYRNTGELFF. The CDR3 nucleotides read TGTGCCTGGAGTGACTACCGGAACACCGGGGAGCTGTTTTTT.

This clone has just a few counts. The chain combines TRBV21-1 with TRBJ2-6. TRBV21-1 is a documented pseudogene. CDR3 length equals 15 residues. This chain's CDR3 is CASSKRGEGANVLTF. The DNA for the CDR3 is TGTGCCAGCAGCAAAAGGGGGGAAGGGGCCAACGTCCTGACTTTC.

This chain links TRBV30 with TRBJ2-1, with 10 positions matching TRBD1. Losses at the gene ends were 5 bases for V and 0 bases for J; bases not matched to a gene: 1. This CDR3 spans 14 amino acids. Germline V gives CDR1 GTSNPN, CDR2 SVGIG (reference sequence). The DNA for the CDR3 is TGTGCCTGGCGGGACAGGGGCTCCTACAATGAGCAGTTCTTC. It encodes CAWRDRGSYNEQFF.

J is TRBJ2-3 and V is TRBV10-3, with D perhaps matching TRBD1 (6 bases). The V end lost 4 bases, the J end lost 4 bases, and 12 bases lay between the germline ends. Germline loops: CDR1 ENHRY, CDR2 SYGVKD. The CDR3 loop spans 14 amino acids. CDR3 nucleotide sequence: TGTGCCATCAGTGGGCAGGGGAACGCAGATACGCAGTATTTT. Its translation is CAISGQGNADTQYF.

The chain employs TRBV4-1 and TRBJ1-1, with D tentatively TRBD1 (6 bases). Trimming took 3 bases from V and 2 from J, leaving 13 bases between them. Germline V gene sequence: CDR1 MGHRA, CDR2 YSYEKL. The CDR3 totals 15 residues. CDR3 coding DNA: TGCGCCAGCAGCCACGGACAGCACCCCAACACTGAAGCTTTCTTT. Protein product: CASSHGQHPNTEAFF.

Only a few counts were recorded for this clone. This chain uses TRBV5-1 with TRBJ2-1, with 9 bases lining up with TRBD2. V lost 4 bases, J lost 8 bases, and 10 bases stayed unmatched. The germline V gene has CDR1 SGHRS and CDR2 YFSETQ. The CDR3 consists of 15 residues. CDR3 residues: CASSPGTSTLDEQFF. The CDR3 DNA reads TGCGCCAGCAGCCCCGGGACTAGCACGTTGGATGAGCAGTTCTTC.

The V call is TRBV27, the J call TRBJ2-5, with a weak D call TRBD2 (5 bases). CDR1 is MNHEY and CDR2 is SMNVEV in the germline V gene (reference sequence). The length of the CDR3 is 12 residues. Between the trimmed V and J ends, which lost 5 bases and 11 bases, there was a span of 15 bases. The CDR3 coding sequence is TGTGCCAGCAGTCCCCGGGGTGGGGAGCAGTACTTC. It codes for CASSPRGGEQYF.

V and J are TRBV4-1 and TRBJ1-5; D uncertain. There are 15 residues in the CDR3. From germline, CDR1 is MGHRA and CDR2 YSYEKL. V lost 4 bases to trimming and J lost 5 bases, with 15 bases between them. CDR3 protein: CASSPSGSPDQPQHF. CDR3 DNA sequence: TGCGCCAGCAGCCCGTCGGGGTCCCCCGATCAGCCCCAGCATTTT.

This clone has a handful of counts. J is TRBJ2-1 and V is TRBV27; 8 bases are shared with TRBD2. Trimming took 1 base from V and 8 from J; bases not matched to a gene: 7. Germline CDR1 reads MNHEY; CDR2 reads SMNVEV (reference sequence). This CDR3 comprises 15 residues. Here the CDR3 DNA reads TGTGCCAGCAGTTTATTCACGGGAGGGCCCCATGAGCAGTTCTTC. Translated, it gives CASSLFTGGPHEQFF.

V is TRBV29-1 and J is TRBJ1-5, with D perhaps TRBD1 (5 bases). Germline V lookup: CDR1 SQVTM, CDR2 ANQGSEA. The CDR3 has 15 residues. V was clipped by 6 bases and J by 2 bases, with 17 bases between them. CDR3 residues: CSVDRQTRRNQPQHF. Written as DNA, the CDR3 is TGCAGCGTCGACCGACAGACCCGTCGCAATCAGCCCCAGCATTTT.

The genes are TRBV29-1 and TRBJ2-7; TRBD1 might be the D (6 bases). Trimming stripped 4 bases from V and 0 bases from J, with 13 bases between. The germline CDR1 and CDR2 sequences are SQVTM and ANQGSEA. The CDR3 contains 14 residues. The CDR3 here is CSVVGRGSSYEQYF. The CDR3 bases are TGCAGCGTTGTTGGCAGGGGAAGCTCCTACGAGCAGTACTTC.

J is TRBJ2-7 and V is TRBV10-3; 8 bases match TRBD1. The CDR3 length is 14 residues. Germline V CDR1 and CDR2: ENHRY, SYGVKD. V lost 3 bases, J lost 3 bases, and 4 bases stayed unmatched. CDR3 nucleotide sequence: TGTGCCATCAGTGAACCCGACAGGGGCTACGAGCAGTACTTC. Amino acids: CAISEPDRGYEQYF.